The clone carrying this T cell receptor beta chain was detected only once. Its antigen is currently unknown. This sample stems from a study of cytomegalovirus exposure and HLA in healthy donors. The CDR3 covers 12 residues. The V gene's germline CDR1 is SNHLY and CDR2 FYNNEI. J was trimmed by 6 bases and V by 11 bases; bases with no gene match: 7. Findings and limits, study-wide: Cytomegalovirus status was reportedly diagnosed by the classifier with high sensitivity and specificity.

Measured with immunoSEQ multiplex PCR; TCRdb has only the in-frame clones, and not every one. Of 110,000 to 150,000 clones in the sample, around 93% are singletons; the top ten hold around 1.9%. The origin of this receptor is a young man in good health and CMV-seropositive. The chain has TRBV2 and TRBJ2-1, with 7 bases that match TRBD2. The specimen sequenced was PBMCs. The CDR3 nucleotides read TGTGCCGGCCGCGGGAGTGGCAATGAGCAGTTCTTC. Amino acids: CAGRGSGNEQFF. Looking up the rest from reference TRBV2 and TRBJ2-1 gives the full variable domain: EPEVTQTPSHQVTQMGQEVILRCVPISNHLYFYWYRQILGQKVEFLVSFYNNEISEKSEIFDDQFSVERPDGSNFTLKIRSTKLEDSAMYFCAGRGSGNEQFFGPGTRLTVL.